The clone carrying this T cell receptor beta chain was counted a single time. Its target is unknown. This specimen belongs to a study of PD-L1 blockade in urothelial cancer. V was pared by 5 bases and J by 5 bases, with 10 bases of the junction left unmatched. Germline values: CDR1 MNHEY, CDR2 SMNVEV (reference sequence). This CDR3 is 17 amino acids long. Study-wide results and caveats: Sub-median blood TCR clonality before treatment predicted longer survival.

Templates that were synthetic TCR analogs were spiked into each PCR. TCRdb's table, derived via immunoSEQ multiplex PCR, lists solely in-frame clones and lacks some. The sample lists 40,000 to 55,000 clones, roughly nine tenths occurring once. Specified time point: peripheral blood 6 weeks after treatment start. Disease in patients was locally advanced or metastatic urothelial carcinoma. Per-patient samples, pretreatment and on-treatment, numbered 1 to 8. This specimen consisted of PBMCs, obtained around atezolizumab (anti-PD-L1) treatment. The chain is built from TRBV27 and TRBJ2-3; 13 bases align to TRBD2. The receptor was isolated from an older man with urothelial cancer. DNA of the CDR3: TGTGCCAGCAGTACCTTGGGACTAGCGGGATCTCGAGATACGCAGTATTTT. As protein: CASSTLGLAGSRDTQYF.